A single sample gave rise to the 31 T cell receptor beta chains below, sequenced in a study of blood T cell repertoires in COVID-19. TCRdb's copy holds only in-frame clones and misses some; the assay was immunoSEQ multiplex PCR. The profile shows about 300,000 clones, 85% of them singletons. The sequencing input was peripheral blood. The receptors were sampled from a human donor in a cohort sampled during active COVID-19.

J is TRBJ2-5 and V is TRBV19; the D gene is possibly TRBD2 (5 bases). V lost 6 bases and J lost 2, with 10 bases in between. The CDR3 runs 13 residues. Germline CDR1 reads LNHDA; CDR2 reads SQIVND (reference sequence). CDR3 DNA: TGTGCCAGTAGGACGGGCGGGCAAGAGACCCAGTACTTC. Amino acids: CASRTGGQETQYF.

The rearrangement links TRBV5-4 to TRBJ1-6; no firm D call. V gave up 3 bases and J gave up 9 bases, with 7 bases separating them. Germline V CDR1 and CDR2: SGHNT, YYREEE (reference sequence). CDR3 length: 12 residues. The CDR3 here is CASSSPSSPLHF. The DNA of the CDR3 is TGTGCCAGCAGCTCCCCCTCTTCACCCCTCCACTTT.

The chain joins TRBV9 to TRBJ1-1; perhaps TRBD1 as D (5 bases). Germline-derived CDR1 and CDR2 are SGDLS and YYNGEE. The CDR3 contains 14 residues. Trimming cost V 4 bases and J 4 bases, with 14 bases left between them. In DNA, the CDR3 is TGTGCCAGCAGCAGTAGGGGCCGAGGCACTGAAGCTTTCTTT. Encoded protein: CASSSRGRGTEAFF.

V and J are TRBV10-1 and TRBJ1-1; maybe TRBD1 (6 bases). Germline assignment: CDR1 WNHNN and CDR2 SYGVQD (reference sequence). V lost 2 bases, J lost 4 bases, and 14 bases lay in between. CDR3 length: 15 residues. The CDR3 region has the DNA TGCGCCAGCAGTGAGGACAGAACAGGGAGCACTGAAGCTTTCTTT. Translated: CASSEDRTGSTEAFF.

In regard to this clone: The sample carries other DNA sequences with the same CDR3. The J gene is TRBJ2-1, the V gene TRBV5-1, with D tentatively TRBD1 (6 bases). CDR3 length: 14 residues. Germline V CDR1 and CDR2: SGHRS, YFSETQ. V gave up 0 bases and J gave up 2 bases, with 6 bases separating them. This CDR3 is CASSLGGPYNEQFF. CDR3 bases: TGCGCCAGCAGCTTGGGGGGGCCCTACAATGAGCAGTTCTTC.

The genes are TRBV7-3 and TRBJ2-1; maybe TRBD2 (5 bases). The V gene lost 4 bases and the J gene lost 2 bases, with 12 bases spanning the gap. The CDR3 spans 15 residues. The germline gives CDR1 SGHTA, CDR2 FQGTGA. The CDR3 nucleotides are TGTGCCAGCAGCTCCGTTGAGGGCGCCTACAATGAGCAGTTCTTC. The encoded protein is CASSSVEGAYNEQFF.

This chain connects TRBV7-2 to TRBJ2-2; D possibly corresponds to TRBD2 (5 bases). The CDR3 spans 12 residues. Germline CDR1 is SGHTA and CDR2 is FQGNSA. V lost 4 bases to trimming and J lost 5 bases, with 5 bases between them. The CDR3 DNA reads TGTGCCAGCAGCTCGGGGACCGGGGAGCTGTTTTTT. Encoded protein: CASSSGTGELFF.

The chain uses TRBV28 and TRBJ1-1; 9 nucleotides align to TRBD1. V gave up 2 bases and J gave up 7 bases; unmatched junction bases: 8. Germline-derived CDR1 and CDR2 are MDHEN and SYDVKM. The CDR3 runs to 15 residues. The DNA of the CDR3 is TGTGCCAGCAGTTTAGGAGGACAGGGGCAGGATGAAGCTTTCTTT. Translating gives CASSLGGQGQDEAFF.

The V and J genes are TRBV18 and TRBJ1-2; D possibly corresponds to TRBD1 (5 bases). Germline V gene sequence: CDR1 KGHSH, CDR2 LQKENI. Trimming left V 3 bases short and J 10 bases short, with 18 bases between. The CDR3 sequence is 14 residues long. The CDR3 here is CASSPEGAVVVYTF. As DNA, the CDR3 is TGTGCCAGCTCACCCGAAGGGGCCGTCGTCGTCTACACCTTC.

The sample holds a few counts of this clone. The V call is TRBV27, the J call TRBJ1-6; the D gene is possibly TRBD1 (5 bases). V lost 3 bases to trimming and J lost 0 bases, with 6 bases between them. Germline-derived CDR1 and CDR2 are MNHEY and SMNVEV (reference sequence). This CDR3 comprises 15 residues. In DNA form, the CDR3 reads TGTGCCAGCAGTTTGGGGGGCTCCTATAATTCACCCCTCCACTTT. Its protein product is CASSLGGSYNSPLHF.

The sample holds one count of this clone. J is TRBJ1-1 and V is TRBV14, with 8 nucleotides matching TRBD1. The V gene's germline CDR1 is SGHDN and CDR2 FVKESK. Trimming took 6 bases from V and 1 from J; bases not matched to a gene: 7. The CDR3 sequence is 15 residues long. CDR3: CASRITGGRNTEAFF. DNA for the CDR3: TGTGCCAGCAGGATAACAGGGGGAAGGAACACTGAAGCTTTCTTT.

The chain has TRBV24-1 and TRBJ2-1; a weak D match, TRBD1 (6 bases). In germline, CDR1 is KGHDR, CDR2 SFDVKD. The CDR3 consists of 19 residues. The V gene lost 3 bases and the J gene lost 0 bases, with 20 bases spanning the gap. The CDR3 reads CATSDVETGDYLSYNEQFF. Here the CDR3 DNA reads TGTGCCACCAGTGATGTCGAGACAGGAGATTACCTCTCCTACAATGAGCAGTTCTTC.

The chain links TRBV6-6 to TRBJ2-2; D might be TRBD1 (6 bases). Germline CDR1 and CDR2: MNHNY and SVGAGI (reference sequence). Trimming pared 7 bases from V and 7 bases from J, leaving 16 bases between. This CDR3 contains 14 residues. The CDR3 protein is CASILTGRNGELFF. The CDR3 bases are TGTGCCAGCATTCTGACAGGACGTAACGGGGAGCTGTTTTTT.

This chain uses TRBV10-1 with TRBJ2-7; D is unresolved. CDR1 is WNHNN, CDR2 SYGVQD, per germline (reference sequence). CDR3 length: 12 residues. V was clipped by 4 bases and J by 3 bases, with 7 bases between them. The CDR3 reads CASSGADYEQYF. For the CDR3, the DNA is TGCGCCAGCAGTGGGGCAGACTACGAGCAGTACTTC.

The V call is TRBV27, the J call TRBJ2-7; 7 nucleotides match TRBD2. V lost 1 base to trimming and J lost 0 bases; unmatched junction nucleotides: 6. CDR3 length equals 16 residues. Germline loops: CDR1 MNHEY, CDR2 SMNVEV (reference sequence). The CDR3 DNA follows: TGTGCCAGCAGTTTATATCCTAGCGGAAGCTCCTACGAGCAGTACTTC. The encoded protein is CASSLYPSGSSYEQYF.

The chain uses TRBV7-2 and TRBJ1-6, with unresolved D. The CDR3 consists of 15 residues. Germline CDR1 is SGHTA and CDR2 is FQGNSA. V was shortened by 0 bases and J by 7 bases, with 10 bases between the two germline ends. In DNA form, the CDR3 reads TGTGCCAGCAGCTTAGCTATGGTGGGCAATTCACCCCTCCACTTT. It is translated as CASSLAMVGNSPLHF.

The table lists this clone with a count of one. The chain uses TRBV5-1 and TRBJ1-4; no definite D call. Trimming left V 4 bases short and J 5 bases short, with 12 bases between. This CDR3 comprises 14 residues. Germline CDR1 SGHRS, CDR2 YFSETQ. The CDR3 DNA is TGCGCCAGCAGCCCAGGACGGGAAAATGAAAAACTGTTTTTT. Its translation is CASSPGRENEKLFF.

The chain employs TRBV28 and TRBJ1-1; D not resolved. The CDR3 loop spans 13 amino acids. V gave up 2 bases and J gave up 10 bases, with 14 bases separating them. Germline V gene data show CDR1 as MDHEN and CDR2 as SYDVKM. CDR3 sequence reads: CASSLETSGPAFF. The CDR3 region has the DNA TGTGCCAGCAGTTTAGAAACCTCTGGGCCAGCTTTCTTT.

The chain links TRBV19 to TRBJ1-1; D unclear. This CDR3 region has 14 residues. Germline V CDR1 and CDR2: LNHDA, SQIVND (reference sequence). With 8 bases removed from V and 8 bases from J, the gap between germline ends came to 21 bases. CDR3: CASFPTGNKNEAFF. The CDR3, as DNA: TGTGCCAGTTTTCCGACCGGGAACAAAAACGAAGCTTTCTTT.

The chain combines TRBV28 with TRBJ1-1; D remains ambiguous. Germline CDR1 MDHEN, CDR2 SYDVKM. V shed 2 bases and J shed 4 bases, with 14 bases lying between them. CDR3 length: 15 amino acids. The CDR3 sequence: CASSLTWRKGTEAFF. CDR3 nucleotides: TGTGCCAGCAGTTTAACCTGGAGGAAGGGCACTGAAGCTTTCTTT.

This chain connects TRBV29-1 to TRBJ2-3, with 11 bases aligning to TRBD1. From germline, CDR1 is SQVTM and CDR2 ANQGSEA. J lost 6 bases, V lost 8 bases, and 16 bases had no gene match. The CDR3 sequence is 16 residues long. This chain's CDR3 is CSFYTPGQGVGDTQYF. In DNA, the CDR3 is TGCAGCTTTTATACCCCGGGACAGGGGGTCGGGGATACGCAGTATTTT.

The gene calls are TRBV7-8 and TRBJ2-5; 11 bases line up with TRBD2. The CDR3 loop spans 15 amino acids. The germline V gene has CDR1 SGHVS and CDR2 FQNEAQ. V dropped 4 bases and J dropped 4; count of bases not matched to a gene: 5. This chain's CDR3 is CASSSRLAGTETQYF. CDR3 nucleotides: TGTGCCAGCAGCTCCCGACTAGCGGGGACAGAGACCCAGTACTTC.

A word on this clone: Sequence at one end of the junction differs from germline and may be a read error. The J gene is TRBJ1-3, the V gene TRBV28, with D perhaps matching TRBD1 (5 bases). The CDR3 contains 13 residues. Germline values: CDR1 MDHEN, CDR2 SYDVKM. This CDR3 reads CASSPDQQANRLF. The CDR3 nucleotides are TGTGCCAGCAGTCCGGACCAACAGGCAAACCGTCTTTTT. Supplemented by reference TRBV28 and TRBJ1-3, the full variable domain reads DVKVTQSSRYLVKRTGEKVFLECVQDMDHENMFWYRQDPGLGLRLIYFSYDVKMKEKGDIPEGYSVSREKKERFSLILESASTNQTSMYLCASSPDQQANRLFGEGSWLTVV.

The gene calls are TRBV6-5 and TRBJ2-3; TRBD2 is a possible D gene (6 bases). V was cut by 6 bases and J by 1 base, with 14 bases left in between. Germline loops: CDR1 MNHEY, CDR2 SVGAGI. The CDR3 covers 15 residues. The CDR3 bases are TGTGCCAGCAGGAACGGGGGAGCGGGCACAGATACGCAGTATTTT. This codes for CASRNGGAGTDTQYF.

V usage is TRBV10-1 and J usage is TRBJ1-6; TRBD1 is a possible D gene (6 bases). The CDR3 covers 13 residues. The V end was cut by 6 bases, the J end by 9 bases, with 12 bases between. Germline loops: CDR1 WNHNN, CDR2 SYGVQD (reference sequence). The DNA for the CDR3 is TGCGCCAGCAGCAGAGACAGGATTTCACCCCTCCACTTT. Its protein product is CASSRDRISPLHF.

The chain is built from TRBV6-2 or TRBV6-3 and TRBJ2-1, with 9 bases fitting TRBD2. Losses at the gene ends were 5 bases for V and 9 bases for J; bases not matched to a gene: 11. The germline gives CDR1 MNHEY, CDR2 SVGEGT. CDR3 length equals 15 residues. The CDR3 reads CASSRAGGPEIEQFF. The CDR3 DNA reads as TGTGCCAGCAGTCGGGCGGGAGGGCCGGAGATTGAGCAGTTCTTC.

The chain carries TRBV25-1 and TRBJ1-4, with D uncertain. Trimming cost V 4 bases and J 7 bases, with 10 bases left between them. Germline loops: CDR1 MGHDK, CDR2 SYGVNS. The CDR3 extends over 13 amino acids. The CDR3 DNA reads as TGTGCCAGCAGTGTGGGCTGGTTTGAAAAACTGTTTTTT. Translating it yields CASSVGWFEKLFF. The complete variable domain, with remaining parts taken from reference TRBV25-1 and TRBJ1-4, reads EADIYQTPRYLVIGTGKKITLECSQTMGHDKMYWYQQDPGMELHLIHYSYGVNSTEKGDLSSESTVSRIRTEHFPLTLESARPSHTSQYLCASSVGWFEKLFFGSGTQLSVL.

This rearrangement joins TRBV27 to TRBJ2-6; 11 bases agree with TRBD1. V shed 6 bases and J 4 bases; nucleotides not matched to a gene: 8. Germline CDR1 and CDR2: MNHEY and SMNVEV (reference sequence). The CDR3 spans 17 residues. CDR3 nucleotides: TGTGCCAGCAGCAACGGACAGGGGGCGCGGGGGGCCAACGTCCTGACTTTC. This codes for CASSNGQGARGANVLTF.

V and J are TRBV18 and TRBJ2-3; 12 bases agree with TRBD2. The CDR3 is made up of 19 amino acids. J lost 4 bases, V lost 3 bases, and 14 bases had no gene match. Germline assignment: CDR1 KGHSH and CDR2 LQKENI. CDR3 sequence reads: CASSPPPTRLAGVSDTQYF. In DNA form, the CDR3 reads TGTGCCAGCTCACCGCCTCCTACCAGACTAGCGGGAGTGTCAGATACGCAGTATTTT. The complete variable domain, with remaining parts taken from reference TRBV18 and TRBJ2-3, reads NAGVMQNPRHLVRRRGQEARLRCSPMKGHSHVYWYRQLPEEGLKFMVYLQKENIIDESGMPKERFSAEFPKEGPSILRIQQVVRGDSAAYFCASSPPPTRLAGVSDTQYFGPGTRLTVL.

The table lists this clone with a count of one. The chain couples TRBV7-6 to TRBJ1-3, with TRBD1 as a possible D gene (6 bases). From germline, CDR1 is SGHVS and CDR2 FNYEAQ. The ends were cut back, 4 bases at V and 2 bases at J, with 9 bases in the middle. The CDR3 has 14 amino acids. CDR3 loop: CASSSGDPGNTIYF. The CDR3 DNA reads TGTGCCAGCAGCTCAGGGGATCCTGGAAACACCATATATTTT. The full variable domain, rest sourced from reference TRBV7-6 and TRBJ1-3, is GAGVSQSPRYKVTKRGQDVALRCDPISGHVSLYWYRQALGQGPEFLTYFNYEAQQDKSGLPNDRFSAERPEGSISTLTIQRTEQRDSAMYRCASSSGDPGNTIYFGEGSWLTVV.

J is TRBJ2-5 and V is TRBV6-1; TRBD2 agrees at 14 bases. V dropped 4 bases and J dropped 4; count of bases not matched to a gene: 11. This CDR3 has 18 residues. Germline loops: CDR1 MNHNS, CDR2 SASEGT. CDR3 protein: CASSGGLAGGGEGETQYF. The DNA of the CDR3 is TGTGCCAGCAGTGGAGGACTAGCGGGAGGTGGGGAGGGAGAGACCCAGTACTTC.